One sample yielded the 18 T cell receptor beta chains listed below, sequenced in a study of blood T cell repertoires in COVID-19. Profiling relied on immunoSEQ multiplex PCR, and the TCRdb table lists in-frame clones only, not all of them. The profile shows 390,000 or so clones, around 92% of them singletons. Sequencing was performed on peripheral blood. These receptors were obtained from a woman aged 25 to 39 with COVID-19, enrolled during active disease.

The chain is built from TRBV18 and TRBJ1-2; 7 nucleotides align to TRBD1. The ends lost 0 bases at V and 1 base at J; junction bases unmatched: 8. The CDR3 runs 17 residues. Germline assignment: CDR1 KGHSH and CDR2 LQKENI. The CDR3 loop reads CASSPPDRASFNYGYTF. DNA for the CDR3: TGTGCCAGCTCACCACCTGACAGGGCCTCTTTTAACTATGGCTACACCTTC.

The CDR3 sequence: CAISEDRRAGEQYF. Written as DNA, the CDR3 is TGTGCCATCAGTGAGGACCGTCGAGCCGGGGAGCAGTACTTC. The chain employs TRBV10-3 and TRBJ2-7; D is ambiguous. V lost 2 bases and J lost 7, with 15 bases in between. The V gene's germline CDR1 is ENHRY and CDR2 SYGVKD. The CDR3 is 14 residues long.

V usage is TRBV5-1 and J usage is TRBJ2-5, with TRBD1 identical over 8 bases. Germline V lookup: CDR1 SGHRS, CDR2 YFSETQ. J lost 5 bases, V lost 4 bases, and 10 bases had no gene match. The CDR3 has 15 amino acids. The CDR3 bases are TGCGCCAGCAGCATAAACGGACAGGGTGATGAGACCCAGTACTTC. It codes for CASSINGQGDETQYF.

The gene calls are TRBV4-1 and TRBJ1-2; 7 positions agree with TRBD1. Germline CDR1 and CDR2: MGHRA and YSYEKL. CDR3 length: 15 residues. Trimming removed 0 bases from V and 10 bases from J; junction bases left unmatched: 11. CDR3 DNA sequence: TGCGCCAGCAGCCAAGATCAGGGACAGTCGTCTTACTACACCTTC. This encodes CASSQDQGQSSYYTF.

The rearrangement uses TRBV25-1 and TRBJ1-1; weak D call: TRBD1 (6 bases). The ends were cut back, 5 bases at V and 4 bases at J, with 14 bases in the middle. Germline CDR1 MGHDK, CDR2 SYGVNS. CDR3 length: 14 amino acids. CDR3 in DNA: TGTGCCAGCAGTTGGGGGCGTTTCGCCACTGAAGCTTTCTTT. Its protein is CASSWGRFATEAFF.

This clone came up a few times. The CDR3 DNA follows: TGTGCCAGCAGCGCCACCACGGATGAAAAACTGTTTTTT. Translated: CASSATTDEKLFF. V usage is TRBV7-9 and J usage is TRBJ1-4; no reliable D call. In germline, CDR1 is SEHNR, CDR2 FQNEAQ (reference sequence). The CDR3 runs 13 residues. Trimming took off 5 bases at V and 6 bases at J, with 10 bases between the two ends.

The chain employs TRBV30 and TRBJ2-2; 14 bases are shared with TRBD2. The CDR3 loop spans 21 amino acids. Germline loops: CDR1 GTSNPN, CDR2 SVGIG (reference sequence). V shed 1 base, J shed 4 bases, and the junction held 17 bases outside the gene matches. CDR3 region: CAWSAFKGGTSGSRGTGELFF. Here the CDR3 DNA reads TGTGCCTGGAGTGCCTTTAAAGGGGGGACTAGCGGGAGCCGGGGCACCGGGGAGCTGTTTTTT.

The chain is built from TRBV4-2 and TRBJ1-5; TRBD1 might be the D (5 bases). The CDR3 totals 17 residues. V dropped 0 bases and J dropped 5 bases, with 17 bases sitting between them. Germline CDR1 LGHNA, CDR2 YNFKEQ. The CDR3: CASSQDGEAGMYQPQHF. CDR3 in DNA: TGTGCCAGCAGCCAAGATGGCGAAGCAGGGATGTATCAGCCCCAGCATTTT.

CDR3 in amino acids: CASTFLGGTEAFF. The CDR3 coding sequence is TGTGCCAGCACCTTTTTGGGGGGCACTGAAGCTTTCTTT. The genes are TRBV12-3 or TRBV12-4 and TRBJ1-1, with D perhaps matching TRBD1 (5 bases). Trimming took off 7 bases at V and 4 bases at J, with 13 bases between the two ends. The length of the CDR3 is 13 residues.

The chain couples TRBV7-2 to TRBJ1-1; 9 bases align to TRBD1. Per germline, CDR1 SGHTA and CDR2 FQGNSA. The ends lost 4 bases at V and 1 base at J; junction bases unmatched: 4. The CDR3 consists of 15 residues. The CDR3 DNA reads TGTGCCAGCAGCTCACGGGACAGGGAGAACACTGAAGCTTTCTTT. Translated, it gives CASSSRDRENTEAFF.

This clone was observed a handful of times. This rearrangement joins TRBV28 to TRBJ1-1; TRBD1 agrees at 7 bases. CDR3 length equals 15 residues. The J segment lost 5 bases and the V segment lost 5 bases, leaving 11 bases of the junction unmatched. Germline CDR1 MDHEN, CDR2 SYDVKM. DNA for the CDR3: TGTGCCAGCAGTGGTTCTGAGGGGGCAGGGACTGAAGCTTTCTTT. Its translation: CASSGSEGAGTEAFF.

This chain connects TRBV6-2 or TRBV6-3 to TRBJ2-1, with TRBD2 matching 9 bases. In germline, CDR1 is MNHEY, CDR2 SVGEGT. CDR3 length: 13 residues. With V trimmed by 5 bases and J by 8 bases, 4 bases remained unmatched. The CDR3 spells CASSPGLAYEQFF. Here the CDR3 DNA reads TGTGCCAGCAGTCCGGGACTAGCTTATGAGCAGTTCTTC.

The table lists this clone with a count of one. The chain has TRBV19 and TRBJ1-2, with 7 bases matching TRBD1. The CDR3 has 18 residues. The germline V gene has CDR1 LNHDA and CDR2 SQIVND (reference sequence). With 4 bases clipped from V and 3 bases from J, the junction kept 17 bases outside the gene matches. CDR3 in amino acids: CASSTRQGRFGVYYGYTF. CDR3 sequence (DNA): TGTGCCAGTAGTACTCGACAGGGCCGATTTGGGGTCTACTATGGCTACACCTTC.

Notes on this clone: Other DNA sequences in the sample encode the same CDR3. This CDR3 reads CASSPDRRNTGELFF. DNA for the CDR3: TGCGCCAGCAGCCCCGACAGGAGGAACACCGGGGAGCTGTTTTTT. J is TRBJ2-2 and V is TRBV5-1; D may be TRBD1 (6 bases). Germline V gene data show CDR1 as SGHRS and CDR2 as YFSETQ. V lost 4 bases and J 1 base, leaving 11 bases between the germline ends. CDR3 length: 15 residues. Complete variable domain (other parts from reference TRBV5-1 and TRBJ2-2): KAGVTQTPRYLIKTRGQQVTLSCSPISGHRSVSWYQQTPGQGLQFLFEYFSETQRNKGNFPGRFSGRQFSNSRSEMNVSTLELGDSALYLCASSPDRRNTGELFFGEGSRLTVL.

This chain connects TRBV11-3 to TRBJ2-1; D is unresolved. The V and J ends lost 5 bases and 10 bases respectively, with 12 bases between them. Germline CDR1 SGHNT, CDR2 YENEEA. The CDR3 runs 12 residues. In DNA form, the CDR3 reads TGTGCCAGCAGCCCCCCCCTCCGGGAGCAGTTCTTC. Its translation: CASSPPLREQFF.

This chain connects TRBV6-2 or TRBV6-3 to TRBJ2-3; 7 positions agree with TRBD2. The germline gives CDR1 MNHEY, CDR2 SVGEGT. The CDR3 consists of 14 residues. Trimming removed 5 bases from V and 4 bases from J; junction bases left unmatched: 6. Here the CDR3 reads CASSQAGISDTQYF. In DNA form, the CDR3 reads TGTGCCAGCAGTCAAGCGGGGATTTCAGATACGCAGTATTTT.

The gene calls are TRBV6-5 and TRBJ2-7; a weak D match, TRBD1 (6 bases). Germline V gives CDR1 MNHEY, CDR2 SVGAGI. The CDR3 has 15 residues. V was cut by 1 base and J by 2 bases, with 12 bases left in between. The CDR3 sequence is CASSYYRDIAYEQYF. CDR3 sequence (DNA): TGTGCCAGCAGTTACTACCGGGACATCGCCTACGAGCAGTACTTC.

This rearrangement joins TRBV5-5 to TRBJ2-3, with D uncertain. With 0 bases removed from V and 2 bases from J, the gap between germline ends came to 10 bases. CDR1 and CDR2 (germline): SGHKS, YYEKEE (reference sequence). The CDR3 spans 15 residues. The CDR3: CASSLASGYTDTQYF. The CDR3 DNA reads TGTGCCAGCAGCTTGGCGTCAGGATACACAGATACGCAGTATTTT. The full variable domain, rest sourced from reference TRBV5-5 and TRBJ2-3, is DAGVTQSPTHLIKTRGQQVTLRCSPISGHKSVSWYQQVLGQGPQFIFQYYEKEERGRGNFPDRFSARQFPNYSSELNVNALLLGDSALYLCASSLASGYTDTQYFGPGTRLTVL.